A selection of T cell receptor beta chains follows, all from one sample in a study of shared clonotypes between healthy human individuals. TCRdb's copy holds only in-frame clones and misses some; the assay was immunoSEQ multiplex PCR. Of roughly 1,000,000 clones detected, roughly 74% appear once; the ten largest clones hold more than 0.5%. The sequenced sample consisted of memory CD4+ T cells from PBMCs. The receptor source for this set is a man aged 18 to 30 in good health. Some clones in this sample may be carry-over from other donors' samples. Each CDR3 is given without its conserved first and last residue. Each record gives: V gene, CDR3 protein.

TRBV9	ASSSREGTGEKLF
TRBV18	ASSKDRKSTGELF
TRBV5-4	ASSSGTSTTYEQY
TRBV29-1	SVWDRRTSTDTQY
TRBV4-1	ASSLKRASGAYTGELF
TRBV7-2	ASSITGTGPYEQY
TRBV11-2	ASSSIKGGASKGYT
TRBV6-1	ASSERLARWGEKLF
TRBV9	ASSVATHYEQY
TRBV7-9	ASSLSGPDTQY
TRBV10-2	ASTPQGGELF
TRBV7-2	ASSLVSTGGFYGYT
TRBV28	ASSLNPYEQY
TRBV9	ASSVGSWTSGYNEQF
TRBV11-2	ASSLLRGRNSGNTIY
TRBV15	ATSREGVRREKLF
TRBV14	ASSQSWTPGGYGYT
TRBV28	ASRPDRLKGYT
TRBV7-2	ASSSLGGDSYEQY
TRBV5-1	ASRDPAGKGETQY
TRBV5-8	ASSLARGWGYT
TRBV7-3	ASSPSIPSTGELF
TRBV5-1	ASSFGGTSTDTQY
TRBV5-1	ASSVSADTPNYGYT
TRBV9	ASSPGISSYNEQF
TRBV10-3	AMSGGLGYT
TRBV4-3	ASSQEQTKNGIASDTQY
TRBV28	ASSLQGSGNTIY
TRBV18	ASSPSAGGAGETQY
TRBV2	ASSSRTSGTTGELF
TRBV5-1	ASSFGGATEAF
TRBV11-1	ASSFSGTYEQY
TRBV7-2	ASSPRGDQPQH
TRBV5-1	ASSLFSSAREGQY
TRBV4-3	ASSRGTGTTDTQY
TRBV5-1	ASSSASRLTYGYT
TRBV28	ASSGLGVDTQY
TRBV5-1	ASSQLQDSTTEAF
TRBV5-4	ASSPRTSGSTDTQY
TRBV28	ASTPPGANVLT
TRBV5-4	ASSLTSTQFTDTQY
TRBV19	ASSVPGQGIPRAF
TRBV5-1	ASSLERAAYGYT
TRBV5-6	ASSSDYGYT
TRBV2	ASSAYRGWGSPLH